Given below is one T cell receptor beta chain in context. The junction departs from the called germline gene at one end, perhaps through a read error. Membership in each cohort depended on participant-reported clinical history. For recovered donors of Cohort 3, there were two negative PCRs, clearance, or symptom resolution. The entry originates in a study of blood T cell repertoires in COVID-19. Germline lookup yields CDR1 SNHLY and CDR2 FYNNEI. This CDR3 has 12 amino acids. TCRdb keeps only in-frame clones here, not all; method: immunoSEQ multiplex PCR. The sample records 150,000 to 200,000 clones, roughly four fifths being singletons.

This receptor was obtained from a man aged 50-60 years who had recovered from COVID-19. The source material was PBMCs or T cells enriched from blood (not recorded which). The chain combines TRBV2 with TRBJ2-7, with TRBD2 matching over 7 bases. CDR3 amino acids: CASSYRGDPADF. For the CDR3, the DNA is TGTGCCAGCAGTTATCGGGGGGACCCGGCGGACTTC.